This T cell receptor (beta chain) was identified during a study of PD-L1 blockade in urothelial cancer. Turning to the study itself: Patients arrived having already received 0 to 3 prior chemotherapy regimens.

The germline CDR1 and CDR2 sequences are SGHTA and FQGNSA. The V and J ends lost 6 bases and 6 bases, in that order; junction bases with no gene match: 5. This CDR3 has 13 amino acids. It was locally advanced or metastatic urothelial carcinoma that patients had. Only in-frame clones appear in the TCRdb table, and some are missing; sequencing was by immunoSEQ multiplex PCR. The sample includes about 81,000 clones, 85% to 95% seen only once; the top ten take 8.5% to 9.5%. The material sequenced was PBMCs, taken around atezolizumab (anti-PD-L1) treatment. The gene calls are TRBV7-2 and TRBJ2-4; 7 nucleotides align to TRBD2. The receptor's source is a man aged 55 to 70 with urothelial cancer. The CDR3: CASRPSGLNIQYF. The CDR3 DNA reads TGTGCCAGCAGACCTAGCGGATTAAACATTCAGTACTTC.